A single sample is the source of the 19 T cell receptor beta chains below, sequenced in a study of shared clonotypes between healthy human individuals. This table comes from immunoSEQ multiplex PCR, and its TCRdb copy is limited to in-frame clones, with some not included. The table records about 2.2 million clones, about 94% of them present only once. It was CD45RO-negative cells, positively selected for CCR7, that made up naive CD8 cells, with terminally differentiated effector memory CD45RA+ cells excluded. Sequencing was performed on naive CD8+ T cells from PBMCs. The origin of the receptors is a man between 18 and 29 years old in good health. Some clones in this sample may be carry-over from other donors' samples.

The V gene is TRBV27, the J gene TRBJ2-1; D remains ambiguous. The CDR3 has 15 amino acids. Per germline, CDR1 MNHEY and CDR2 SMNVEV (reference sequence). The V end lost 6 bases, the J end lost 2 bases, and 14 bases lay between the germline ends. The CDR3 DNA reads TGTGCCAGCAGCCATCAGGAGCCCCCCTACAATGAGCAGTTCTTC. It is translated as CASSHQEPPYNEQFF.

This clone is a singleton in its sample. The chain couples TRBV11-2 to TRBJ2-7; tentative D call: TRBD1 (6 bases). The CDR3 runs 17 residues. The ends were cut back, 0 bases at V and 4 bases at J, with 19 bases in the middle. CDR1 is SGHAT and CDR2 is FQNNGV in the germline V gene. This chain's CDR3 is CASSLDLNREFWYEQYF. Here the CDR3 DNA reads TGTGCCAGCAGCTTAGATCTCAACAGGGAATTTTGGTACGAGCAGTACTTC.

The chain has TRBV19 and TRBJ1-2, with no clear D. The CDR3 spans 12 residues. Trimming pared 6 bases from V and 5 bases from J, leaving 10 bases between. The V gene's germline CDR1 is LNHDA and CDR2 SQIVND (reference sequence). This CDR3 reads CASSFGGYGYTF. The CDR3 DNA sequence: TGTGCCAGTAGCTTCGGAGGGTATGGCTACACCTTC.

In its sample, this clone was seen once. The chain recombines TRBV4-3 with TRBJ2-6, with 8 bases lining up with TRBD1. V trimming: 1 base; J trimming: 0 bases; junction bases outside the gene matches: 14. The CDR3 loop spans 21 amino acids. Germline CDR1 reads LGHNA; CDR2 reads YSLEER. The DNA for the CDR3 is TGCGCCAGCAGCCAAGTTTTCTATTCGGGACAGGCCACCTCTGGGGCCAACGTCCTGACTTTC. Its protein product is CASSQVFYSGQATSGANVLTF.

J is TRBJ2-7 and V is TRBV2; 8 bases are a match to TRBD1. J gave up 7 bases and V 5 bases, and 7 bases lay outside the gene matches. The germline V gene has CDR1 SNHLY and CDR2 FYNNEI. The CDR3 has 13 amino acids. CDR3 protein: CASSNGQGREQYF. CDR3 nucleotides: TGTGCCAGCAGTAACGGACAGGGCCGGGAGCAGTACTTC. Full variable domain (remainder filled in from reference TRBV2 and TRBJ2-7): EPEVTQTPSHQVTQMGQEVILRCVPISNHLYFYWYRQILGQKVEFLVSFYNNEISEKSEIFDDQFSVERPDGSNFTLKIRSTKLEDSAMYFCASSNGQGREQYFGPGTRLTVT.

V gene TRBV29-1 combines with J gene TRBJ2-1, with 8 bases aligning to TRBD2. Germline V gives CDR1 SQVTM, CDR2 ANQGSEA. The CDR3 has 14 amino acids. V lost 7 bases, J lost 6 bases, and 11 bases stayed unmatched. The CDR3 coding sequence is TGCAGCGCCCTTGAGCCCGGGACTAGCAATGAGCAGTTCTTC. Its protein is CSALEPGTSNEQFF.

This chain uses TRBV4-2 with TRBJ2-7; 10 nucleotides match TRBD2. V shed 1 base and J 3 bases; nucleotides not matched to a gene: 6. Germline values: CDR1 LGHNA, CDR2 YNFKEQ. This CDR3 region has 16 residues. CDR3: CASSQGRTSGGYEQYF. In nucleotides, the CDR3 is TGTGCCAGCAGCCAAGGTAGGACTAGCGGAGGCTACGAGCAGTACTTC.

This chain uses TRBV7-9 with TRBJ2-7; tentatively, D is TRBD1 (6 bases). The V end lost 5 bases, the J end lost 2 bases, and 16 bases lay between the germline ends. CDR3 length equals 15 residues. Germline-derived CDR1 and CDR2 are SEHNR and FQNEAQ (reference sequence). In nucleotides, the CDR3 is TGTGCCAGCAGCCTCCCCGGCAGGGACACCTACGAGCAGTACTTC. Its protein product is CASSLPGRDTYEQYF.

The chain carries TRBV6-5 and TRBJ2-1; D is unclear. V lost 4 bases and J 6 bases, leaving 10 bases between the germline ends. This CDR3 comprises 13 residues. Germline CDR1 and CDR2: MNHEY and SVGAGI. The CDR3 DNA reads as TGTGCCAGCAGTTCCGACTGGGGCAATGAGCAGTTCTTC. It is translated as CASSSDWGNEQFF.

About this clone itself: This specimen includes other DNA sequences encoding the same CDR3. The chain is built from TRBV27 and TRBJ2-7, with TRBD2 as a possible D gene (6 bases). Deletions cut 4 bases from V and 3 bases from J, with 10 bases between. CDR1 MNHEY and CDR2 SMNVEV come from the germline V gene (reference sequence). CDR3 length: 13 residues. The CDR3 DNA sequence: TGTGCCAGCAGTTACGGGACTGACTACGAGCAGTACTTC. It yields the protein CASSYGTDYEQYF.

The chain carries TRBV29-1 and TRBJ2-7, with 7 bases identical to TRBD2. The CDR3 is made up of 12 amino acids. Per the germline V gene, CDR1 is SQVTM and CDR2 is ANQGSEA. The trim removed 6 bases at V and 0 bases at J, leaving 2 bases unmatched. CDR3 region: CSVGGDSYEQYF. The CDR3 nucleotides are TGCAGCGTGGGGGGGGACTCCTACGAGCAGTACTTC.

This clone was seen just once. The J gene is TRBJ2-7, the V gene TRBV29-1; 7 bases align to TRBD1. The CDR3 runs 15 residues. V was clipped by 0 bases and J by 2 bases; unmatched bases: 7. Germline CDR1 reads SQVTM; CDR2 reads ANQGSEA. DNA for the CDR3: TGCAGCGTTGAAGATAGGGGGCAGCCTCCCTACGAGCAGTACTTC. Protein sequence: CSVEDRGQPPYEQYF.

This clone was seen once. DNA of the CDR3: TGTGCCAGCTCACGAGGGTATACGGATACGCAGTATTTT. Translated, it gives CASSRGYTDTQYF. V gene TRBV18 combines with J gene TRBJ2-3; possibly TRBD2 for D (5 bases). This CDR3 comprises 13 residues. The germline gives CDR1 KGHSH, CDR2 LQKENI. Trimming left V 4 bases short and J 6 bases short, with 11 bases between.

CDR3 region: CASSQEIGTSGRRNTGELFF. CDR3 nucleotide sequence: TGTGCCAGCAGCCAAGAGATAGGGACTAGCGGGAGACGGAACACCGGGGAGCTGTTTTTT. The V and J genes are TRBV4-2 and TRBJ2-2, with 14 bases fitting TRBD2. CDR1 and CDR2 (germline): LGHNA, YNFKEQ. This CDR3 spans 20 amino acids. Trimming took 0 bases from V and 1 from J; bases not matched to a gene: 7.

The chain couples TRBV6-1 to TRBJ2-1, with TRBD2 identical over 12 bases. The CDR3 is made up of 18 amino acids. The germline gives CDR1 MNHNS, CDR2 SASEGT. With V trimmed by 4 bases and J by 3 bases, 10 bases remained unmatched. The CDR3 DNA reads TGTGCCAGCAGTGTTCAGCGACTAGCGGGAGTGGGCTACAATGAGCAGTTCTTC. It translates to CASSVQRLAGVGYNEQFF.

This rearrangement joins TRBV29-1 to TRBJ2-1; 8 nucleotides match TRBD1. The junction had 2 bases not matched to a gene; V was cut back by 5 bases and J by 5 bases. Germline V gene sequence: CDR1 SQVTM, CDR2 ANQGSEA. The CDR3 runs 12 residues. The CDR3 spells CSVMTGDNEQFF. DNA of the CDR3: TGCAGCGTTATGACAGGGGACAATGAGCAGTTCTTC.

This clone was observed once. The J gene is TRBJ2-3, the V gene TRBV28; 10 bases are shared with TRBD2. This CDR3 contains 16 residues. With V trimmed by 7 bases and J by 0 bases, 7 bases remained unmatched. Germline CDR1 reads MDHEN; CDR2 reads SYDVKM. As DNA, the CDR3 is TGTGCCAGCAAAACTAGCGGGGAAACTAGCACAGATACGCAGTATTTT. This translates into CASKTSGETSTDTQYF.

The CDR3 DNA reads as TGTGCCAGCAGCCAGGGGTGGCCGGGGGGAAGAAACACCATATATTTT. Amino acids: CASSQGWPGGRNTIYF. The chain uses TRBV21-1 and TRBJ1-3. TRBV21-1 is labeled a pseudogene. The CDR3 contains 16 residues.

The V call is TRBV13, the J call TRBJ1-5; no clear D gene. The CDR3 extends over 14 amino acids. Germline CDR1 and CDR2: PRHDT and FYEKMQ (reference sequence). Trimming stripped 6 bases from V and 3 bases from J, with 12 bases between. In DNA form, the CDR3 reads TGTGCCAGCAGTTCAAGGGCGACCAATCAGCCCCAGCATTTT. Translating it yields CASSSRATNQPQHF.